Shown below are 31 T cell receptor beta chains from a single sample sequenced in a study of T cell changes during pregnancy in multiple sclerosis (dated by TCRdb to about 2019). To prepare the library, the immunoSEQ multiplex PCR assay was applied. As stored in TCRdb, this immuneACCESS dataset retains in-frame rearrangements with V and J assigned. A fraction of the clones does not appear; measured against another copy, unresolved V genes explain less than half of the discrepancy, and the remainder lacks a known reason. The table for this sample lists tens of thousands of clones; approximately 90% of them were counted only once. The ten largest clones represent under 0.9% of the sample. Here the sequenced sample was CD4+ T cells from peripheral blood mononuclear cells, taken before pregnancy. The source of these receptors is a female donor with multiple sclerosis, enrolled in a pregnancy study.

This sequence joins TRBV12-1 and TRBJ2-2; the D call TRBD1 from the table was never checked on the DNA. TRBV12-1 is termed a pseudogene. The CDR3 length is 16 residues. The CDR3 protein is CASIGETGDDTGELFF. CDR3 in DNA: TGTGCCAGCATAGGAGAAACAGGGGATGACACCGGGGAGCTGTTTTTT.

The J gene is TRBJ2-1, the V gene TRBV5-1, with 11 bases aligning to TRBD2. CDR1 is SGHRS and CDR2 is YFSETQ in the germline V gene. The CDR3 covers 14 residues. V dropped 7 bases and J dropped 4; count of bases not matched to a gene: 4. As DNA, the CDR3 is TGCGCCAGCGGGACTAGCGGAATATACAATGAGCAGTTCTTC. Amino acids: CASGTSGIYNEQFF.

This clone is a singleton in its sample. The chain uses TRBV6-1 and TRBJ2-3, with D possibly TRBD1 on 6 matching bases. Trimming removed 5 bases at V and 8 bases at J, with 14 bases between. Germline V gene sequence: CDR1 MNHNS, CDR2 SASEGT. This CDR3 is built from 13 residues. CDR3 protein: CASSSGADRTQYF. CDR3 DNA: TGTGCCAGCAGTTCAGGGGCAGACCGTACGCAGTATTTT.

The V call is TRBV5-1, the J call TRBJ1-2; 7 bases fit TRBD1. Per germline, CDR1 SGHRS and CDR2 YFSETQ. With V trimmed by 0 bases and J by 3 bases, 2 bases remained unmatched. The CDR3 runs 14 residues. The CDR3 here is CASSLGQGDYGYTF. The CDR3 DNA reads TGCGCCAGCAGCTTGGGACAGGGCGACTATGGCTACACCTTC.

The chain couples TRBV27 to TRBJ2-7; possibly TRBD2 for D (6 bases). The CDR3 totals 13 residues. V dropped 6 bases and J dropped 5 bases, with 14 bases sitting between them. CDR1 is MNHEY, CDR2 SMNVEV, per germline (reference sequence). The CDR3: CASRPFREDEQYF. The CDR3 DNA reads TGTGCCAGCAGACCCTTTAGGGAGGACGAGCAGTACTTC.

This rearrangement joins TRBV28 to TRBJ1-4; D not resolved. CDR1 MDHEN and CDR2 SYDVKM come from the germline V gene. The CDR3 runs 15 residues. Trimming removed 4 bases from V and 5 bases from J, with 14 bases in between. CDR3 loop: CASSYRRSSNEKLFF. The CDR3 DNA is TGTGCCAGCAGTTATCGAAGGAGTTCAAATGAAAAACTGTTTTTT.

The V and J genes are TRBV6-6 and TRBJ2-1; 10 bases match TRBD2. Unmatched junction bases numbered 9, after V lost 6 bases and J lost 4 bases. Germline CDR1 MNHNY, CDR2 SVGAGI (reference sequence). This CDR3 is built from 16 residues. The DNA of the CDR3 is TGTGCCAGCAGCTCTAGGACTAGCGGACGATACAATGAGCAGTTCTTC. This codes for CASSSRTSGRYNEQFF.

The J gene is TRBJ2-3, the V gene TRBV28; 7 bases are shared with TRBD1. The CDR3 contains 15 residues. V shed 6 bases, J shed 0 bases, and the junction held 6 bases outside the gene matches. Per the germline V gene, CDR1 is MDHEN and CDR2 is SYDVKM. CDR3 nucleotides: TGTGCCAGCAGATCCAACAGGGGTAGCACAGATACGCAGTATTTT. It translates to CASRSNRGSTDTQYF.

V gene TRBV2 combines with J gene TRBJ1-4, with 9 bases that match TRBD1. This CDR3 comprises 13 residues. Trimming at V came to 8 bases and at J to 5 bases, leaving 3 bases not matched to a gene. CDR1 and CDR2 (germline): SNHLY, FYNNEI. CDR3 region: CASGDRGNEKLFF. The DNA of the CDR3 is TGTGCCAGCGGAGACAGGGGGAATGAAAAACTGTTTTTT.

The V call is TRBV6-5, the J call TRBJ1-1; D uncertain. V was clipped by 0 bases and J by 4 bases, with 9 bases between them. The germline CDR1 and CDR2 sequences are MNHEY and SVGAGI. This CDR3 has 14 amino acids. The DNA for the CDR3 is TGTGCCAGCAGTTACTCGATGAGGGTCACTGAAGCTTTCTTT. Translation gives CASSYSMRVTEAFF.

J is TRBJ2-5 and V is TRBV30; 8 bases match TRBD1. TRBJ2-7 matches the DNA end more closely, so the J call is doubtful. Germline assignment: CDR1 GTSNPN and CDR2 SVGIG (reference sequence). The CDR3 is made up of 14 amino acids. This CDR3 reads CAWSPGGATYEQYF. CDR3 nucleotides: TGTGCCTGGAGCCCAGGGGGCGCGACGTACGAGCAGTACTTC.

V gene TRBV15 combines with J gene TRBJ2-3; 7 nucleotides match TRBD1. The CDR3 is 18 residues long. In germline, CDR1 is LNHNV, CDR2 YYDKDF (reference sequence). J was trimmed by 2 bases and V by 3 bases; bases with no gene match: 14. The CDR3 nucleotides are TGTGCCACCAGCAGCGACAGGGTGCTTAGCGTGGACACAGATACGCAGTATTTT. Its translation: CATSSDRVLSVDTDTQYF.

The rearrangement uses TRBV5-4 and TRBJ2-1; D may be TRBD1 (5 bases). CDR1 and CDR2 from the germline V gene are SGHNT and YYREEE (reference sequence). Deletions cut 0 bases from V and 7 bases from J, with 11 bases between. This CDR3 is 14 amino acids long. DNA of the CDR3: TGTGCCAGCAGCTTGGTGGGGCCTGGTAATGAGCAGTTCTTC. Translating gives CASSLVGPGNEQFF.

The chain carries TRBV6-5 and TRBJ1-1; D not resolved. Germline assignment: CDR1 MNHEY and CDR2 SVGAGI. V lost 2 bases to trimming and J lost 5 bases, with 9 bases between them. The CDR3 runs to 13 residues. CDR3 sequence reads: CASSYGLETEAFF. Written as DNA, the CDR3 is TGTGCCAGCAGTTACGGTCTCGAGACTGAAGCTTTCTTT.

The rearrangement uses TRBV6-5 and TRBJ1-2; 10 bases fit TRBD1. The CDR3 loop spans 14 amino acids. Trimming removed 8 bases from V and 1 base from J; junction bases left unmatched: 4. Germline values: CDR1 MNHEY, CDR2 SVGAGI. The CDR3 DNA is TGTGCCAGCGGGCGGACAGGGGGTAACTATGGCTACACCTTC. It yields the protein CASGRTGGNYGYTF.

This chain uses TRBV28 with TRBJ2-6, with TRBD2 as a possible D gene (6 bases). Trimming cost V 1 base and J 2 bases, with 12 bases left between them. The CDR3 spans 17 residues. Germline V gene sequence: CDR1 MDHEN, CDR2 SYDVKM. This chain's CDR3 is CASSLLFSGAGANVLTF. As DNA, the CDR3 is TGTGCCAGCAGTTTATTGTTTTCGGGGGCTGGGGCCAACGTCCTGACTTTC. The full variable domain, its missing parts supplied by reference TRBV28 and TRBJ2-6, is DVKVTQSSRYLVKRTGEKVFLECVQDMDHENMFWYRQDPGLGLRLIYFSYDVKMKEKGDIPEGYSVSREKKERFSLILESASTNQTSMYLCASSLLFSGAGANVLTFGAGSRLTVL.

V gene TRBV5-4 combines with J gene TRBJ2-7; D unclear. V dropped 2 bases and J dropped 5 bases, with 5 bases sitting between them. This CDR3 is built from 11 residues. From germline, CDR1 is SGHNT and CDR2 YYREEE (reference sequence). The CDR3 nucleotides are TGTGCCAGCAGCTTTAACAACGAGCAGTACTTC. Translating it yields CASSFNNEQYF.

The chain couples TRBV25-1 to TRBJ2-7, with TRBD1 matching over 7 bases. The CDR3 has 16 amino acids. With 6 bases clipped from V and 6 bases from J, the junction kept 17 bases outside the gene matches. Germline lookup yields CDR1 MGHDK and CDR2 SYGVNS. CDR3 nucleotides: TGTGCCAGCAGCTCATCGACAGGGCAACTAAACACCGAGCAGTACTTC. Translation gives CASSSSTGQLNTEQYF.

This sequence joins TRBV6-5 and TRBJ2-7, with TRBD1 as a possible D gene (5 bases). The V end was cut by 0 bases, the J end by 6 bases, with 12 bases between. The length of the CDR3 is 14 residues. CDR1 MNHEY and CDR2 SVGAGI come from the germline V gene. The CDR3 spells CASSYSTQGSEQYF. CDR3 nucleotides: TGTGCCAGCAGTTACTCGACGCAGGGCTCCGAGCAGTACTTC.

This chain joins TRBV27 and TRBJ2-5; 8 nucleotides agree with TRBD2. J gave up 6 bases and V 8 bases, and 20 bases lay outside the gene matches. The CDR3 sequence is 17 residues long. The germline V gene encodes CDR1 MNHEY and CDR2 SMNVEV (reference sequence). In DNA, the CDR3 is TGTGCCAGCGCTTATGAATACAGCGGGAGTGTCGGGAAGACCCAGTACTTC. Protein: CASAYEYSGSVGKTQYF.

The chain is built from TRBV14 and TRBJ1-2; 8 bases agree with TRBD1. The CDR3 consists of 14 residues. The germline V gene encodes CDR1 SGHDN and CDR2 FVKESK. The V gene end was trimmed by 1 base and the J gene end by 6 bases; junction bases not matched to a gene: 4. The CDR3, as DNA: TGTGCCAGCAGCCAAGCTGACAGGGGCAATGGCTACACCTTC. Its protein is CASSQADRGNGYTF. The full variable domain, rest sourced from reference TRBV14 and TRBJ1-2, is EAGVTQFPSHSVIEKGQTVTLRCDPISGHDNLYWYRRVMGKEIKFLLHFVKESKQDESGMPNNRFLAERTGGTYSTLKVQPAELEDSGVYFCASSQADRGNGYTFGSGTRLTVV.

This chain links TRBV11-1 with TRBJ1-2; D unresolved. CDR1 SGHAT and CDR2 FQDESV come from the germline V gene (reference sequence). Trimming cost V 2 bases and J 0 bases, with 7 bases left between them. This CDR3 is built from 14 residues. CDR3 DNA sequence: TGTGCCAGCAGCTTAATCGGGGCTAACTATGGCTACACCTTC. This translates into CASSLIGANYGYTF.

This chain uses TRBV2 with TRBJ2-1; 10 bases map to TRBD1. V lost 8 bases and J lost 2; bases outside the gene matches: 6. Germline assignment: CDR1 SNHLY and CDR2 FYNNEI. The CDR3 length is 15 residues. CDR3 in amino acids: CASGPGTGAYNEQFF. The CDR3 DNA is TGTGCCAGCGGCCCCGGGACAGGGGCCTACAATGAGCAGTTCTTC.

The chain recombines TRBV7-2 with TRBJ2-7; the match to TRBD1 covers 7 bases. The trim removed 7 bases at V and 6 bases at J, leaving 12 bases unmatched. The germline CDR1 and CDR2 sequences are SGHTA and FQGNSA. This CDR3 comprises 14 residues. The CDR3 protein is CASTRNQQGSEQYF. The CDR3 nucleotides read TGTGCCAGCACCCGGAATCAACAGGGGAGCGAGCAGTACTTC.

J is TRBJ2-1 and V is TRBV28, with TRBD2 matching 8 bases. Germline CDR1 reads MDHEN; CDR2 reads SYDVKM. This CDR3 has 18 amino acids. V was pared by 5 bases and J by 4 bases, with 16 bases of the junction left unmatched. CDR3 amino acids: CASSHTAGTSNRYNEQFF. Written as DNA, the CDR3 is TGTGCCAGCAGTCACACCGCCGGGACTAGTAACCGATACAATGAGCAGTTCTTC.

This sequence joins TRBV15 and TRBJ2-5; TRBD2 might be the D (7 bases). V gave up 5 bases and J gave up 5 bases, with 15 bases separating them. Germline V gene data show CDR1 as LNHNV and CDR2 as YYDKDF (reference sequence). CDR3 length: 14 residues. The DNA of the CDR3 is TGTGCCACCAGCCGAGGGGGGGGTTTGGAGACCCAGTACTTC. Its translation: CATSRGGGLETQYF.

V and J are TRBV18 and TRBJ1-1, with TRBD1 matching over 9 bases. This CDR3 comprises 15 residues. Trimming cost V 3 bases and J 0 bases; bases outside gene matches: 2. The V gene's germline CDR1 is KGHSH and CDR2 LQKENI. This chain's CDR3 is CASSPTGGMNTEAFF. In DNA form, the CDR3 reads TGTGCCAGCTCACCGACAGGGGGAATGAACACTGAAGCTTTCTTT. Drawing the rest from reference TRBV18 and TRBJ1-1, the complete variable domain is NAGVMQNPRHLVRRRGQEARLRCSPMKGHSHVYWYRQLPEEGLKFMVYLQKENIIDESGMPKERFSAEFPKEGPSILRIQQVVRGDSAAYFCASSPTGGMNTEAFFGQGTRLTVV.

This sequence joins TRBV30 and TRBJ1-1, with 10 bases aligning to TRBD1. Germline loops: CDR1 GTSNPN, CDR2 SVGIG (reference sequence). V was clipped by 7 bases and J by 9 bases; unmatched bases: 11. This CDR3 has 13 amino acids. As DNA, the CDR3 is TGTGCCTTAGTCCGGGACAGGGGACTTAAAGCTTTCTTT. It encodes CALVRDRGLKAFF.

V usage is TRBV7-9 and J usage is TRBJ2-7; TRBD2 matches at 9 bases. The CDR3 length is 16 residues. Germline trimming cut 5 bases from V and 1 base from J; bases unmatched to any gene: 9. CDR1 and CDR2 (germline): SEHNR, FQNEAQ (reference sequence). CDR3 residues: CASSADGGRVSYEQYF. The CDR3 DNA sequence: TGTGCCAGCAGCGCAGACGGCGGGAGGGTATCCTACGAGCAGTACTTC.

The gene calls are TRBV19 and TRBJ1-1; no clear D. Germline V lookup: CDR1 LNHDA, CDR2 SQIVND (reference sequence). The CDR3 is 12 residues long. V lost 6 bases and J lost 4, with 9 bases in between. Here the CDR3 DNA reads TGTGCCAGTAGGGATGGAGTCACTGAAGCTTTCTTT. As protein: CASRDGVTEAFF. Filled out from reference TRBV19 and TRBJ1-1, the complete variable domain reads DGGITQSPKYLFRKEGQNVTLSCEQNLNHDAMYWYRQDPGQGLRLIYYSQIVNDFQKGDIAEGYSVSREKKESFPLTVTSAQKNPTAFYLCASRDGVTEAFFGQGTRLTVV.

The V gene is TRBV5-5, the J gene TRBJ1-5; D is undetermined. With 3 bases removed from V and 9 bases from J, the gap between germline ends came to 16 bases. Looked up from germline, CDR1 is SGHKS and CDR2 is YYEKEE (reference sequence). The CDR3 runs 14 residues. The CDR3 nucleotides are TGTGCCAGCAGCTCCTTAACCGGGGTTTTGCCCCAGCATTTT. Its protein is CASSSLTGVLPQHF.